Here is one T cell receptor beta chain with its context. The antigen is unknown. Measured with immunoSEQ multiplex PCR; TCRdb has only the in-frame clones, and not every one. The sample lists some 54,000 clones, 91% occurring once. The time point denotes: week 11, during vaccination. With topical imiquimod, each dose of the vaccine consisted of 300 ug of mutant IDH1 20-mer peptide. CDR1 is SGHDT, CDR2 YYEEEE, per germline. The CDR3 is 12 amino acids. Trimming shortened V by 2 bases and J by 2 bases, and 4 bases separated the two germline ends. The sample comes from a study of a mutant IDH1 vaccine in newly diagnosed glioma.

Sequencing was performed on PBMCs, taken from a glioma patient whose treatment included an IDH1 peptide vaccine. This receptor was identified in a man aged 50-60 years with glioma. The J gene is TRBJ1-2, the V gene TRBV5-6; D is unresolved. The CDR3 DNA follows: TGTGCCAGCAGCTTCGACAACTATGGCTACACCTTC. Translated, it gives CASSFDNYGYTF.